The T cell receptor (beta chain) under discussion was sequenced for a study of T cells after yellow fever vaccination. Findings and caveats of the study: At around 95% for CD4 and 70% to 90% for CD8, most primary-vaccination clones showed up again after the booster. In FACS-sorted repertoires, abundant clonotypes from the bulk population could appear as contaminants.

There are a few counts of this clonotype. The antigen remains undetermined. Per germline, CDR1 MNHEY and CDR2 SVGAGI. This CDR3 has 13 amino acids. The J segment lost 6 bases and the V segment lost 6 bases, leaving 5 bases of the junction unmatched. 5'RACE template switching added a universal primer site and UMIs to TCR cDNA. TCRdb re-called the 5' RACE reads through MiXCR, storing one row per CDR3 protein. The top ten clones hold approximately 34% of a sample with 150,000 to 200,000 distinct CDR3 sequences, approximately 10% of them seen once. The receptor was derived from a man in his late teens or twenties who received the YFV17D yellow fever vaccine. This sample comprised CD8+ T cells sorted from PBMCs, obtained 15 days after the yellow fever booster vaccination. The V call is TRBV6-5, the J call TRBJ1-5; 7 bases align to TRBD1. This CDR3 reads CASRTGAGQPQHF. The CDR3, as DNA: TGTGCCAGCAGAACAGGGGCGGGTCAGCCCCAGCATTTT.